A selection of T cell receptor beta chains follows, all from one sample in a study of early T cells in non-severe SARS-CoV-2 infection. MiXCR, applied by TCRdb to the 5' RACE reads, yields one record per CDR3 protein. The sample consists of tens of thousands of distinct CDR3 sequences, about 4.6% of them appearing once. The sequencing used whole blood, collected at baseline. The receptors stem from an adult who was a healthcare worker with PCR-confirmed SARS-CoV-2 infection or an uninfected control (not recorded which). The CDR3 runs from the conserved cysteine through the conserved F or W. Each record gives: CDR3 DNA, CDR3 protein, J gene, D gene, clone size, V gene. D genes are given only for firm matches. Not every row has a clone size; where given, it reads once, few, many or a size class.

cdr3_nt: TGTGCCAGCAGCTTAACTTTTGCTCCTAGCACAGATACGCAGTATTTT
cdr3_aa: CASSLTFAPSTDTQYF
j_call: TRBJ2-3
d_call: NA
clone_size: many
v_call: TRBV7-6

cdr3_nt: TGTGCCAGCTCACCAATGCGGGGGGGATACTACGAGCAGTACTTC
cdr3_aa: CASSPMRGGYYEQYF
j_call: TRBJ2-7
d_call: TRBD2
clone_size: many
v_call: TRBV18

cdr3_nt: TGTGCCAGCACTAAAGGGGCACCCAACTACGAGCAGTACTTC
cdr3_aa: CASTKGAPNYEQYF
j_call: TRBJ2-7
d_call: NA
clone_size: many
v_call: TRBV5-6

cdr3_nt: TGCGCCAGCAGCCAAGTGGGGGTAGGACAGACCCAGTACTTC
cdr3_aa: CASSQVGVGQTQYF
j_call: TRBJ2-5
d_call: NA
clone_size: many
v_call: TRBV4-3

cdr3_nt: TGTGCCAGCAGTTTAGCTAACCGGGGCACAGACACCCAGCATTTT
cdr3_aa: CASSLANRGTDTQHF
j_call: TRBJ1-5
d_call: NA
clone_size: many
v_call: TRBV12-3/TRBV12-4

cdr3_nt: TGCGCCAGCAGTAACAGACCGAACACTGAAGCTTTCTTT
cdr3_aa: CASSNRPNTEAFF
j_call: TRBJ1-1
d_call: NA
clone_size: many
v_call: TRBV10-1

cdr3_nt: TGTGCCAGCAGCTTAGGCCGGGCAATAGGCTCCTACGAGCAGTACTTC
cdr3_aa: CASSLGRAIGSYEQYF
j_call: TRBJ2-7
d_call: NA
clone_size: NA
v_call: TRBV12-3/TRBV12-4

cdr3_nt: TGCGCCAGCAGCCAAGATCAAGTCAGACTGGGGTACCAGTACTTC
cdr3_aa: CASSQDQVRLGYQYF
j_call: TRBJ2-7
d_call: NA
clone_size: few
v_call: TRBV4-1

cdr3_nt: TGTGCCAGCAGACGCACAGATACGCAGTATTTT
cdr3_aa: CASRRTDTQYF
j_call: TRBJ2-3
d_call: NA
clone_size: many
v_call: TRBV6-6

cdr3_nt: TGTGCCAGCAGCTCCCATGGGACTAGCGGGAGGGGTGAACGAGCGCAGTTCTTC
cdr3_aa: CASSSHGTSGRGERAQFF
j_call: TRBJ2-1
d_call: TRBD2
clone_size: NA
v_call: TRBV12-3/TRBV12-4

cdr3_nt: TGTGCCAGCGGGGGGACAGGTGTGGTGTCAGATACGCAGTATTTT
cdr3_aa: CASGGTGVVSDTQYF
j_call: TRBJ2-3
d_call: TRBD1
clone_size: many
v_call: TRBV12-3/TRBV12-4

cdr3_nt: TGTGCCAGCAGCGAACAGGGAGGGACTGAAGCTTTCTTT
cdr3_aa: CASSEQGGTEAFF
j_call: TRBJ1-1
d_call: NA
clone_size: many
v_call: TRBV9

cdr3_nt: TGTGCCAGTAGTATAGTAGTCAATCAGCCCCAGCATTTT
cdr3_aa: CASSIVVNQPQHF
j_call: TRBJ1-5
d_call: NA
clone_size: NA
v_call: TRBV19

cdr3_nt: TGTGCCAGCAGTTTTGGGAACCAAGAGACCCAGTACTTC
cdr3_aa: CASSFGNQETQYF
j_call: TRBJ2-5
d_call: NA
clone_size: many
v_call: TRBV12-3/TRBV12-4

cdr3_nt: TGTGCCAGCAGCGTAGAAGCGGGGGGGGCCTACGAGCAGTACTTC
cdr3_aa: CASSVEAGGAYEQYF
j_call: TRBJ2-7
d_call: TRBD2
clone_size: NA
v_call: TRBV9

cdr3_nt: TGTGCCATCAGTGAGCTCTACGAGCAGTACTTC
cdr3_aa: CAISELYEQYF
j_call: TRBJ2-7
d_call: NA
clone_size: many
v_call: TRBV10-3

cdr3_nt: TGTGCCAGCAGCCAAACAGGGGAGGATCAGCCCCAGCATTTT
cdr3_aa: CASSQTGEDQPQHF
j_call: TRBJ1-5
d_call: TRBD1
clone_size: many
v_call: TRBV4-2

cdr3_nt: TGTGCCAGCAGCGTAGGACTCTCCGGGGATACGCAGTATTTT
cdr3_aa: CASSVGLSGDTQYF
j_call: TRBJ2-3
d_call: NA
clone_size: many
v_call: TRBV9

cdr3_nt: TGTGCCAGTAGTATTTGGGCTAGCGGGGGGATTAACAATGAGCAGTTCTTC
cdr3_aa: CASSIWASGGINNEQFF
j_call: TRBJ2-1
d_call: TRBD2
clone_size: many
v_call: TRBV19

cdr3_nt: TGTGCCAGCTCACTCAAGACTAGCAATGAGCAGTTCTTC
cdr3_aa: CASSLKTSNEQFF
j_call: TRBJ2-1
d_call: NA
clone_size: many
v_call: TRBV18

cdr3_nt: TGCAGTGCTACCAGACCGGGACTGCGGGCGGGCAATCAGCCCCAGCATTTT
cdr3_aa: CSATRPGLRAGNQPQHF
j_call: TRBJ1-5
d_call: NA
clone_size: many
v_call: TRBV20-1

cdr3_nt: TGCGCCAGCAGCTTAAGCAGGGGCAACGTCTACAATGAGCAGTTCTTC
cdr3_aa: CASSLSRGNVYNEQFF
j_call: TRBJ2-1
d_call: NA
clone_size: NA
v_call: TRBV5-1

cdr3_nt: TGCGCCAGCAGTCAATCTTCCAGCGGTAATAGCACAGATACGCAGTATTTT
cdr3_aa: CASSQSSSGNSTDTQYF
j_call: TRBJ2-3
d_call: NA
clone_size: many
v_call: TRBV23-1

cdr3_nt: TGTGCCAGCAGCCTCCTGATTGGGGGGGGCTATGGCTACACCTTC
cdr3_aa: CASSLLIGGGYGYTF
j_call: TRBJ1-2
d_call: NA
clone_size: many
v_call: TRBV3-1

cdr3_nt: TGTGCCACCCTCAAACAGGGAGGGACAGATACGCAGTATTTT
cdr3_aa: CATLKQGGTDTQYF
j_call: TRBJ2-3
d_call: NA
clone_size: NA
v_call: TRBV18

cdr3_nt: TGTGCCAGCAGTATAGGTGGCGGGGAGCTGTTTTTT
cdr3_aa: CASSIGGGELFF
j_call: TRBJ2-2
d_call: NA
clone_size: NA
v_call: TRBV13